This T cell receptor (beta chain) derives from a study of blood T cell repertoires in COVID-19. About the research overall: The samples span acute and convalescent COVID-19 from the United States, Italy and Spain. Sample material is recorded as cDNA or gDNA derived from T cells, B-cell-depleted T cells, or PBMCs.

Using immunoSEQ multiplex PCR, the repertoire was profiled, and TCRdb retains in-frame clones only, with some absent. The sample has approximately 280,000 clones; roughly 89% are singletons. V lost 2 bases and J 2 bases, leaving 12 bases between the germline ends. The CDR3 contains 15 residues. The germline V gene encodes CDR1 SGHTA and CDR2 FQGNSA. The cohort comprised adults aged about 18 to 89 years residing in around 25 US areas. Sequencing used PBMCs or T cells enriched from blood (not recorded which). V is TRBV7-2 and J is TRBJ2-5; TRBD1 is a possible D gene (6 bases). This TCR was sampled from a woman between 18 and 30 years old with acute COVID-19. The CDR3 reads CASSLQTGSQETQYF. DNA for the CDR3: TGTGCCAGCAGCTTACAGACAGGTTCTCAAGAGACCCAGTACTTC.